A single sample is the source of the 4 T cell receptor beta chains below, sequenced in a study of type 1 regulatory T cells. Using its own MiXCR run on the reads, TCRdb lists one record per CDR3 protein. The repertoire has about 24,000 distinct CDR3 sequences, around 70% of them found once; the top ten carry 12% to 15%. Antigens of these TCRs are unknown. The sequenced sample was cultured T cells, either the whole culture or a sorted T cell fraction (not recorded which). Subset here: Tr1-enriched cell product generated in vitro against host alloantigens. The source of these receptors is a human donor in good health.

This clonotype is labeled medium-sized. The chain has TRBV6-2 or TRBV6-3 and TRBJ2-1, with TRBD2 as a possible D gene (5 bases). Germline loops: CDR1 MNHEY, CDR2 SVGEGT. V was clipped by 6 bases and J by 6 bases, with 9 bases between them. The CDR3 runs 12 residues. CDR3 sequence reads: CASRAVVNEQFF. The CDR3 bases are TGTGCCAGCAGAGCGGTAGTCAATGAGCAGTTCTTC.

This clonotype came up once. CDR3: CASSFRETAGEQYF. In DNA form, the CDR3 reads TGTGCCAGCAGTTTCCGAGAGACCGCCGGCGAGCAGTACTTC. This chain links TRBV27 with TRBJ2-7; D is uncertain. This CDR3 is 14 amino acids long. CDR1 and CDR2 (germline): MNHEY, SMNVEV (reference sequence). V lost 3 bases and J 6 bases, leaving 15 bases between the germline ends.

This chain connects TRBV5-1 to TRBJ2-2; D is perhaps TRBD1 or TRBD2 (5 bases each). The CDR3 contains 14 residues. Germline-derived CDR1 and CDR2 are SGHRS and YFSETQ. V was pared by 4 bases and J by 6 bases, with 13 bases between. CDR3 protein: CASSEGTGAGELFF. DNA of the CDR3: TGCGCCAGCAGCGAGGGGACCGGAGCCGGGGAGCTGTTTTTT. The complete variable domain, with remaining parts taken from reference TRBV5-1 and TRBJ2-2, reads KAGVTQTPRYLIKTRGQQVTLSCSPISGHRSVSWYQQTPGQGLQFLFEYFSETQRNKGNFPGRFSGRQFSNSRSEMNVSTLELGDSALYLCASSEGTGAGELFFGEGSRLTVL.

This clonotype was detected only once. This chain connects TRBV12-3 or TRBV12-4 to TRBJ2-7; the D gene is possibly TRBD2 (5 bases). Trimming left V 7 bases short and J 5 bases short, with 18 bases between. The CDR3 consists of 14 residues. The CDR3 coding sequence is TGTGCCAGCACCATCGAGCCGGGGTTCGACGAGCAGTACTTC. Amino acid sequence: CASTIEPGFDEQYF.